This T cell receptor (beta chain) was observed in a study of CD8 T cells in Susac syndrome. Germline CDR1 is SGDLS and CDR2 is YYNGEE. CDR3 length equals 13 residues. Between the trimmed V and J ends, which lost 3 bases and 2 bases, there was a span of 8 bases. High-throughput TCR beta sequencing covered peripheral CD8+ and CD4+ T cells. Both CD4+ and CD8+ T cells were negatively isolated, and TEMRA cells underwent FACS enrichment. Reverse transcription of roughly 0.45 to 1 ug RNA used random hexamers. The method of amplification for TCR beta CDR3 was immunoSEQ multiplex PCR, covering 54 Vbeta and 13 Jbeta. Each CDR3 protein gets one entry after TCRdb re-called the immunoSEQ multiplex PCR reads with MiXCR. Altogether 70,000 or so distinct CDR3 sequences are present, about 94% being singletons, with the ten largest covering just under 0.4%. With respect to this clonotype: The antigen is unknown.

Study results and limitations: As acknowledged by the study, its TCR sequencing and HLA analysis included a relatively small number of individuals.

The clonotype comes from a human donor with multiple sclerosis. The sequencing input was CD8+ T cells from PBMCs. The chain links TRBV9 to TRBJ2-5; D might be TRBD1 (5 bases). The CDR3: CASSGTGQETQYF. The CDR3 DNA follows: TGTGCCAGCAGCGGAACAGGTCAAGAGACCCAGTACTTC.